These 20 T cell receptor beta chains were sequenced from one sample in a study of blood T cell repertoires in COVID-19. Clones were sequenced by immunoSEQ multiplex PCR, and TCRdb holds only the in-frame ones, with some missing. The table shows 75,000 to 95,000 clones, with approximately 87% occurring only once. Sequenced sample: peripheral blood. Every receptor here comes from a human donor in a cohort sampled during active COVID-19.

CDR3 in amino acids: CASRVQAGGDTQYF. Written as DNA, the CDR3 is TGCGCCAGCAGAGTCCAAGCGGGAGGGGATACGCAGTATTTT. The gene calls are TRBV5-1 and TRBJ2-3; 10 bases line up with TRBD2. V was pared by 5 bases and J by 6 bases, with 6 bases of the junction left unmatched. The CDR3 length is 14 residues. The germline CDR1 and CDR2 sequences are SGHRS and YFSETQ.

This clone was detected a few times. The chain recombines TRBV5-1 with TRBJ2-7; tentative D call: TRBD2 (6 bases). Per germline, CDR1 SGHRS and CDR2 YFSETQ. The V gene lost 0 bases and the J gene lost 0 bases, with 7 bases spanning the gap. The CDR3 sequence is 14 residues long. The CDR3 is CASSLGDFSYEQYF. Written as DNA, the CDR3 is TGCGCCAGCAGCTTGGGGGACTTCTCCTACGAGCAGTACTTC.

This rearrangement joins TRBV24-1 to TRBJ2-3; 12 bases fit TRBD1. The CDR3 sequence is 17 residues long. Per the germline V gene, CDR1 is KGHDR and CDR2 is SFDVKD. V lost 4 bases to trimming and J lost 6 bases; unmatched junction nucleotides: 10. CDR3 nucleotides: TGTGCCACCAGTGACGGGGGGGGACAGGGGGCAGGTGATACGCAGTATTTT. As protein: CATSDGGGQGAGDTQYF.

The V call is TRBV4-2, the J call TRBJ2-3; 7 nucleotides align to TRBD2. V lost 6 bases and J lost 1; bases outside the gene matches: 7. The CDR3 is 15 amino acids. Germline V gene lookup returns CDR1 LGHNA and CDR2 YNFKEQ. This chain's CDR3 is CASRASGTGTDTQYF. Here the CDR3 DNA reads TGTGCCAGCAGGGCTAGCGGCACTGGCACAGATACGCAGTATTTT.

The chain carries TRBV5-5 and TRBJ2-7; no reliable D call. V lost 2 bases and J lost 6, with 12 bases in between. Germline assignment: CDR1 SGHKS and CDR2 YYEKEE (reference sequence). CDR3 size: 13 residues. The chain's CDR3 is CASSFAATREQYF. The CDR3 DNA reads TGTGCCAGCAGCTTTGCGGCTACCCGCGAGCAGTACTTC.

This chain uses TRBV5-1 with TRBJ2-3; 7 bases match TRBD2. The trim removed 3 bases at V and 2 bases at J, leaving 6 bases unmatched. This CDR3 is built from 15 residues. CDR1 is SGHRS and CDR2 is YFSETQ in the germline V gene. CDR3 loop: CASSSTGGPTDTQYF. CDR3 in DNA: TGCGCCAGCAGCTCAACGGGAGGACCCACAGATACGCAGTATTTT.

This chain joins TRBV10-2 and TRBJ1-5; D perhaps matches TRBD1 (6 bases). With 9 bases removed from V and 1 base from J, the gap between germline ends came to 13 bases. This CDR3 is 14 amino acids long. CDR1 WSHSY and CDR2 SAAADI come from the germline V gene. The CDR3 DNA follows: TGCGCCAGTTCAGACAGGACGAGCAATCAGCCCCAGCATTTT. This gives the protein CASSDRTSNQPQHF.

This sequence joins TRBV3-1 (or the pseudogene TRBV3-2) and TRBJ1-5, with 7 bases aligning to TRBD1. The CDR3 totals 19 residues. Germline values: CDR1 LGHDT, CDR2 YNNKEL (reference sequence). V gave up 0 bases and J gave up 0 bases; unmatched junction bases: 11. The CDR3 spells CASSQENIRGVDSNQPQHF. The CDR3 nucleotides are TGTGCCAGCAGCCAAGAAAACATCAGGGGGGTCGATAGCAATCAGCCCCAGCATTTT.

The chain couples TRBV5-1 to TRBJ2-3, with 7 bases that match TRBD2. The V and J ends lost 3 bases and 2 bases, in that order; junction bases with no gene match: 9. This CDR3 contains 16 residues. Germline CDR1 reads SGHRS; CDR2 reads YFSETQ. The CDR3: CASSSYGLVSTDTQYF. CDR3 nucleotides: TGCGCCAGCAGCTCGTATGGACTAGTCTCCACAGATACGCAGTATTTT.

CDR3 nucleotides: TGCAGCGTTGAATTGTTGGACAGGAACACCGGGGAGCTGTTTTTT. Translating gives CSVELLDRNTGELFF. The V and J genes are TRBV29-1 and TRBJ2-2, with a possible D match to TRBD1 (6 bases). V gave up 2 bases and J gave up 1 base, with 11 bases separating them. Germline CDR1 reads SQVTM; CDR2 reads ANQGSEA. The CDR3 runs 15 residues.

The J gene is TRBJ2-2, the V gene TRBV7-3; weak D call: TRBD2 (6 bases). The CDR3 extends over 15 amino acids. V lost 5 bases and J lost 5, with 15 bases in between. From germline, CDR1 is SGHTA and CDR2 FQGTGA. In DNA form, the CDR3 reads TGTGCCAGCAGCCCTGGACAAGGAGGGACCGGGGAGCTGTTTTTT. The encoded protein is CASSPGQGGTGELFF.

This chain joins TRBV19 and TRBJ1-1, with D unclear. The CDR3 has 12 residues. The germline V and J ends were trimmed by 5 bases and 3 bases, with 7 bases remaining between them. CDR1 is LNHDA and CDR2 is SQIVND in the germline V gene (reference sequence). The CDR3 DNA is TGTGCCAGTAGTCTCGGGTACACTGAAGCTTTCTTT. As protein: CASSLGYTEAFF.

The gene calls are TRBV28 and TRBJ1-1, with D possibly TRBD1 on 5 matching bases. The CDR3 is made up of 15 amino acids. The germline V gene encodes CDR1 MDHEN and CDR2 SYDVKM. V gave up 9 bases and J gave up 4 bases, with 21 bases separating them. CDR3 region: CASSRVGPPVTEAFF. For the CDR3, the DNA is TGTGCCAGTTCTAGGGTGGGGCCTCCAGTCACTGAAGCTTTCTTT. The whole variable domain, remainder taken from reference TRBV28 and TRBJ1-1, is DVKVTQSSRYLVKRTGEKVFLECVQDMDHENMFWYRQDPGLGLRLIYFSYDVKMKEKGDIPEGYSVSREKKERFSLILESASTNQTSMYLCASSRVGPPVTEAFFGQGTRLTVV.

This chain joins TRBV7-3 and TRBJ2-1, with 14 bases matching TRBD2. CDR3 length equals 15 residues. The junction had 2 bases not matched to a gene; V was cut back by 3 bases and J by 7 bases. Germline assignment: CDR1 SGHTA and CDR2 FQGTGA. CDR3 DNA: TGTGCCAGCAGCTTTGGACTAGCGGGAGGAAATGAGCAGTTCTTC. Encoded protein: CASSFGLAGGNEQFF.

J is TRBJ2-1 and V is TRBV5-1, with TRBD1 matching 7 bases. CDR3 size: 16 residues. Germline lookup yields CDR1 SGHRS and CDR2 YFSETQ. After removal of 0 bases from V and 7 bases from J, the junction contained 10 bases not matched to a gene. CDR3 loop: CASSLAGGYRTNEQFF. As DNA, the CDR3 is TGCGCCAGCAGCTTGGCAGGGGGTTATAGGACGAATGAGCAGTTCTTC. The full variable domain, with the rest looked up from reference TRBV5-1 and TRBJ2-1, is KAGVTQTPRYLIKTRGQQVTLSCSPISGHRSVSWYQQTPGQGLQFLFEYFSETQRNKGNFPGRFSGRQFSNSRSEMNVSTLELGDSALYLCASSLAGGYRTNEQFFGPGTRLTVL.

This clone has only one observation. The rearrangement joins TRBV19 to TRBJ2-1; 7 nucleotides match TRBD2. Trimming removed 3 bases from V and 6 bases from J; junction bases left unmatched: 11. This CDR3 comprises 16 residues. The germline V gene encodes CDR1 LNHDA and CDR2 SQIVND (reference sequence). The CDR3: CASSIGWKRDGNEQFF. Written as DNA, the CDR3 is TGTGCCAGTAGTATCGGGTGGAAGCGGGATGGCAATGAGCAGTTCTTC.

This chain links TRBV4-1 with TRBJ1-2; D is unclear. The CDR3 extends over 15 amino acids. V lost 1 base to trimming and J lost 1 base, with 10 bases between them. Germline-derived CDR1 and CDR2 are MGHRA and YSYEKL. The CDR3 nucleotides are TGCGCCAGCAGCCAAGCTGGTTTAGTTAACTATGGCTACACCTTC. Residues: CASSQAGLVNYGYTF.

This clone was recorded only once. This chain connects TRBV7-8 to TRBJ1-1, with D possibly TRBD1 on 6 matching bases. Germline V CDR1 and CDR2: SGHVS, FQNEAQ. The V and J ends lost 1 base and 1 base respectively, with 10 bases between them. There are 15 residues in the CDR3. The chain's CDR3 is CASSLVDSSNTEAFF. Here the CDR3 DNA reads TGTGCCAGCAGCTTAGTGGACAGCTCGAACACTGAAGCTTTCTTT. The variable domain in full, with the rest retrieved from reference TRBV7-8 and TRBJ1-1, is GAGVSQSPRYKVAKRGQDVALRCDPISGHVSLFWYQQALGQGPEFLTYFQNEAQLDKSGLPSDRFFAERPEGSVSTLKIQRTQQEDSAVYLCASSLVDSSNTEAFFGQGTRLTVV.

This chain connects TRBV5-1 to TRBJ1-4, with D maybe TRBD1 (6 bases). There are 14 residues in the CDR3. Deletions cut 2 bases from V and 2 bases from J, with 7 bases between. The germline gives CDR1 SGHRS, CDR2 YFSETQ. The CDR3 is CASSLTGTNEKLFF. CDR3 bases: TGCGCCAGCAGCTTAACAGGGACTAATGAAAAACTGTTTTTT.

V is TRBV5-1 and J is TRBJ2-3, with 7 bases lining up with TRBD2. The CDR3 consists of 15 residues. Losses at the gene ends were 0 bases for V and 5 bases for J; bases not matched to a gene: 6. Germline CDR1 reads SGHRS; CDR2 reads YFSETQ. In nucleotides, the CDR3 is TGCGCCAGCAGCTTGGCCGCGGGAGCGAAAGATACGCAGTATTTT. It codes for CASSLAAGAKDTQYF.